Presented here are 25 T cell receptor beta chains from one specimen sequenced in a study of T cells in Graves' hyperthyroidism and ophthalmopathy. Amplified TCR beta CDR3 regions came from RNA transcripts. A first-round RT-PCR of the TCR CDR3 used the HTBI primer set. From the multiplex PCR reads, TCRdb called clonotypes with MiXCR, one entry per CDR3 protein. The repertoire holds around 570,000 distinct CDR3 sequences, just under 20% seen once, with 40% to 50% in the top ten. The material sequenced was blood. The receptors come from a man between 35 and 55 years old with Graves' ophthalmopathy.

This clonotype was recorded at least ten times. CDR3 sequence (DNA): TGTGCCAGCTCACCAGGGGAAGAGACCCAGTACTTC. Translated, it gives CASSPGEETQYF. The J gene is TRBJ2-5, the V gene TRBV18; D is uncertain. The V gene's germline CDR1 is KGHSH and CDR2 LQKENI. The V gene lost 2 bases and the J gene lost 3 bases, with 4 bases spanning the gap. The CDR3 consists of 12 residues.

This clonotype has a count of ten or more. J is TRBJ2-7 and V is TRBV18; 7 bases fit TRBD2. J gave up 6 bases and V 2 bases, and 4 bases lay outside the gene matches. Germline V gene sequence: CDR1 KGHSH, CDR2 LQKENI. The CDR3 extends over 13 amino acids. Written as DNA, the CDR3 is TGTGCCAGCTCACCAGGGAGGGTTTCCGAGCAGTACTTC. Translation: CASSPGRVSEQYF.

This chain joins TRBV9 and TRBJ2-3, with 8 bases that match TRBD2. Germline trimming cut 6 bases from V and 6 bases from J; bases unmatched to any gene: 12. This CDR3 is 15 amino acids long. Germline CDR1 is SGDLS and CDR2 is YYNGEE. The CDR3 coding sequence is TGTGCCAGCACCCCAATGGGCGGGAGGTATGATACGCAGTATTTT. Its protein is CASTPMGGRYDTQYF. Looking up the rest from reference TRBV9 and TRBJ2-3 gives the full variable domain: DSGVTQTPKHLITATGQRVTLRCSPRSGDLSVYWYQQSLDQGLQFLIQYYNGEERAKGNILERFSAQQFPDLHSELNLSSLELGDSALYFCASTPMGGRYDTQYFGPGTRLTVL.

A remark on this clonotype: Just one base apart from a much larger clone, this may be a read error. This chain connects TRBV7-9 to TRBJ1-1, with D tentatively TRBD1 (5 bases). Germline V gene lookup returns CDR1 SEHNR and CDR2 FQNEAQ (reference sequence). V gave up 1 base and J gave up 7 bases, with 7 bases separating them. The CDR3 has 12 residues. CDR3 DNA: TGTGCCAGCAGCTTAGAAAGGGGTGAAGCTTTCTTT. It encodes CASSLERGEAFF.

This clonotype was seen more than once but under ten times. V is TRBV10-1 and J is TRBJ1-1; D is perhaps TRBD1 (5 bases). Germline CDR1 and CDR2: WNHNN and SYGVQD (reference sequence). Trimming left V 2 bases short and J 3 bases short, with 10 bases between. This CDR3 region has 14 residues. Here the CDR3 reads CASSERRDHTEAFF. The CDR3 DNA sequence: TGCGCCAGCAGTGAGCGGCGGGACCACACTGAAGCTTTCTTT.

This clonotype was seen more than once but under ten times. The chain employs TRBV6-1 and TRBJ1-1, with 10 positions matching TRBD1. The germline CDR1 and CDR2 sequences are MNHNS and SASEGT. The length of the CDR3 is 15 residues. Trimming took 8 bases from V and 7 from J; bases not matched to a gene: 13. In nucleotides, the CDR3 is TGTGCCAGCCAATCGGGACAGGGGACTAGAGGTGAAGCTTTCTTT. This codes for CASQSGQGTRGEAFF.

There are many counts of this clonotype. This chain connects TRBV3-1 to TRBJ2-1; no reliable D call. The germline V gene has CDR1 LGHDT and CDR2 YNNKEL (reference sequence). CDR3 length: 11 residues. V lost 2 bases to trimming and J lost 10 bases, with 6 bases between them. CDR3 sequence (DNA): TGTGCCAGCAGCCAATTGGGGGAGCAGTTCTTC. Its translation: CASSQLGEQFF.

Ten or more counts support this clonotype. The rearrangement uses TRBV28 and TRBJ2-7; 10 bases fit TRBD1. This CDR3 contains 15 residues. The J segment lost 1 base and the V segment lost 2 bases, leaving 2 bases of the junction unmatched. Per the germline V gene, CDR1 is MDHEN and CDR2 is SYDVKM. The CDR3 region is CASSLPGQGSYEQYF. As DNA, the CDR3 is TGTGCCAGCAGTTTACCGGGACAGGGGTCCTACGAGCAGTACTTC.

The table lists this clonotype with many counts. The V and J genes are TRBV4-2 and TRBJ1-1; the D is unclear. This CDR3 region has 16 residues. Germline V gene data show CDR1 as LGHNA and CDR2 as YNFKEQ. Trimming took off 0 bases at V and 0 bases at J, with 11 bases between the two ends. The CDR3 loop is CASSQDLGSMNTEAFF. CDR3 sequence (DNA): TGTGCCAGCAGCCAAGATCTGGGCAGCATGAACACTGAAGCTTTCTTT.

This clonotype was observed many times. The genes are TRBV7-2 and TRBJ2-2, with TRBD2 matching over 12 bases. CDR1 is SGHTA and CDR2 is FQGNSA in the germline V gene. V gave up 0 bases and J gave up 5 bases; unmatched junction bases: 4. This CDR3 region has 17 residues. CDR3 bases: TGTGCCAGCAGCTTAGCGTTAACTAGCGGGAGGACCGGGGAGCTGTTTTTT. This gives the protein CASSLALTSGRTGELFF.

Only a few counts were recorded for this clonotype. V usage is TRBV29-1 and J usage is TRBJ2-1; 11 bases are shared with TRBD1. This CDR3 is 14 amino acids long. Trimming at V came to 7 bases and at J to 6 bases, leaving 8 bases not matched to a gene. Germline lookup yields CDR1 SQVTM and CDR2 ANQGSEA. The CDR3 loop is CSAFGDRGFNEQFF. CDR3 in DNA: TGCAGCGCCTTCGGGGACAGGGGGTTCAATGAGCAGTTCTTC.

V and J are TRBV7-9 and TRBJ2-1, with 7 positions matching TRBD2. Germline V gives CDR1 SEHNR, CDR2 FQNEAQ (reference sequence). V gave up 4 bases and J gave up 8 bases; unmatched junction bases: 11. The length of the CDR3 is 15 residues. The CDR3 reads CASSWGSGVRDEQFF. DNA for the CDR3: TGTGCCAGCAGCTGGGGAAGCGGGGTTAGAGATGAGCAGTTCTTC.

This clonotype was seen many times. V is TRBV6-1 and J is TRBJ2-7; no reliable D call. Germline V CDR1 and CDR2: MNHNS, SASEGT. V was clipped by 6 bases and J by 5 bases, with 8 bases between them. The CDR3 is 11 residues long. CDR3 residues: CASSDMNEQYF. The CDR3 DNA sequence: TGTGCCAGCAGCGATATGAACGAGCAGTACTTC.

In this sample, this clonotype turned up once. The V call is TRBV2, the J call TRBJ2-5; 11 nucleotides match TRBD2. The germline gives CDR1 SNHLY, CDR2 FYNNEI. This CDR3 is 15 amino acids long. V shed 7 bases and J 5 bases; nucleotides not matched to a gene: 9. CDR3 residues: CASTADTSGGETQYF. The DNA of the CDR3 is TGTGCCAGCACCGCCGATACTAGCGGGGGTGAGACCCAGTACTTC.

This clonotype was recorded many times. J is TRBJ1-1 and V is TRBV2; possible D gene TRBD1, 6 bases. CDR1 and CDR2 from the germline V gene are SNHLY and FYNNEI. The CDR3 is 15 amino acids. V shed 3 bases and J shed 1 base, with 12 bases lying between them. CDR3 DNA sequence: TGTGCCAGCAGTGAGAGGGGGGGGGCGAACACTGAAGCTTTCTTT. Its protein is CASSERGGANTEAFF.

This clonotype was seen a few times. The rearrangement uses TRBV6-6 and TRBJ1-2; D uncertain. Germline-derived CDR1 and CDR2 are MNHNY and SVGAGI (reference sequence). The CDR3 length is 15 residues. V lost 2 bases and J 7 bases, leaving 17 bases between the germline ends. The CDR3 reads CASSYLQFSYGGYTF. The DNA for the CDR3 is TGTGCCAGCAGTTACCTCCAATTTTCCTATGGTGGCTACACCTTC.

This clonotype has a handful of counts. The CDR3 DNA reads TGTGCCAGCAGGCCCCGGGACACGACCCAAGAGACCCAGTACTTC. The encoded protein is CASRPRDTTQETQYF. The chain has TRBV6-1 and TRBJ2-5, with D possibly matching TRBD1 (6 bases). Deletions cut 6 bases from V and 1 base from J, with 15 bases between. Germline V gene lookup returns CDR1 MNHNS and CDR2 SASEGT. The CDR3 covers 15 residues.

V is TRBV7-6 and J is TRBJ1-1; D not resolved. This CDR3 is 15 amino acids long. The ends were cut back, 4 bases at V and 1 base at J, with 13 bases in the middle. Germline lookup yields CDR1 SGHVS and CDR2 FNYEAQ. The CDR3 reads CASSSQAKSNTEAFF. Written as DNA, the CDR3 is TGTGCCAGCAGCTCCCAGGCGAAGTCGAACACTGAAGCTTTCTTT.

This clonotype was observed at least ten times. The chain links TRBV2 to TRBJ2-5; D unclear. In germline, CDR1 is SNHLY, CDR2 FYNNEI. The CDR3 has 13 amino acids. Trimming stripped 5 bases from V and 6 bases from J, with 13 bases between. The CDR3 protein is CASSTRPGQTQYF. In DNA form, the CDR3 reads TGTGCCAGCAGTACCCGACCGGGCCAGACCCAGTACTTC.

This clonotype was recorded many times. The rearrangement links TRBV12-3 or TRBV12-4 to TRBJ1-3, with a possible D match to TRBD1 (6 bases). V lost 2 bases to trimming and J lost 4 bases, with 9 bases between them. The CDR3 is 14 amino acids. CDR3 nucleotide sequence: TGTGCCAGCAGTTTAACGGGGGCCGGAAACACCATATATTTT. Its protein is CASSLTGAGNTIYF.

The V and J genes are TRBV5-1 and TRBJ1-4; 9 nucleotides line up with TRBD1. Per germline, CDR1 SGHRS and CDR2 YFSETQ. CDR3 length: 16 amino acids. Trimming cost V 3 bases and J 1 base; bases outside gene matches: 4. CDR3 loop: CASSSTGGLTNEKLFF. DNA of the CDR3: TGCGCCAGCAGCTCTACAGGGGGCTTAACTAATGAAAAACTGTTTTTT.

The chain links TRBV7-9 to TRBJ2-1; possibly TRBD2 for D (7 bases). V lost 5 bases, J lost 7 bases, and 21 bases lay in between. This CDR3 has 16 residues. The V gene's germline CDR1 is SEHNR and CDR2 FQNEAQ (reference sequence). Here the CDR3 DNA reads TGTGCCAGCAGCCAACCCCTTGGCGGGGGCCCTAATGAGCAGTTCTTC. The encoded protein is CASSQPLGGGPNEQFF. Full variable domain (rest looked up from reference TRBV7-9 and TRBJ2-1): DTGVSQNPRHKITKRGQNVTFRCDPISEHNRLYWYRQTLGQGPEFLTYFQNEAQLEKSRLLSDRFSAERPKGSFSTLEIQRTEQGDSAMYLCASSQPLGGGPNEQFFGPGTRLTVL.

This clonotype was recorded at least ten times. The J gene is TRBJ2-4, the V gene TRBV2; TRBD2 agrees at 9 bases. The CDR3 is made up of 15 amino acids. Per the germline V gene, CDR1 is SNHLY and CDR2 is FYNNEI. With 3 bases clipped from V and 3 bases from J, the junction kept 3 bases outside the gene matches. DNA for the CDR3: TGTGCCAGCAGTGATGGTAGCGGGGGCAAAAACATTCAGTACTTC. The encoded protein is CASSDGSGGKNIQYF.

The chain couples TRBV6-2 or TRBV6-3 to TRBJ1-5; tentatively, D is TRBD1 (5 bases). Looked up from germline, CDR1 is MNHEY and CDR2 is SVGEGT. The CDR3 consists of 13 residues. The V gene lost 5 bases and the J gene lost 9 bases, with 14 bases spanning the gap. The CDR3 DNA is TGTGCCAGCAGTGGACACCTCAGTGGGCCCCAGCATTTT. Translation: CASSGHLSGPQHF.

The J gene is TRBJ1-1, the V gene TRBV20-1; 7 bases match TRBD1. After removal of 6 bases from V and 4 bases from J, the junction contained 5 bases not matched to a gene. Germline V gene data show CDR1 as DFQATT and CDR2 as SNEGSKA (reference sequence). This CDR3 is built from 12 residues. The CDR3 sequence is CSAKTGSTEAFF. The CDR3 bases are TGCAGTGCAAAGACAGGGAGCACTGAAGCTTTCTTT.